The 8 T cell receptor beta chains listed next were all sequenced from one sample in a study of T cell responses to AZD1222 COVID-19 vaccine (dated by TCRdb to the early 2020s). What this sample's time point label stands for: baseline before first vaccination. Library preparation employed the immunoSEQ multiplex PCR assay. The immuneACCESS repertoire file appears here via TCRdb, limited to in-frame rearrangements. These files lack a portion of the clones; in checked studies, under half of the deficit traces to unresolved V genes, and the cause of the others is not known. The sample data list about 210,000 clones, and about 92% of these were observed just once. Approximately 1.3% of the sample is taken by the ten largest. Source: peripheral blood, taken on day 0 of AZD1222 vaccination. The receptors here all came from an adult in good health.

This chain uses TRBV12-3 or TRBV12-4 with TRBJ1-1; D call uncertain. V was pared by 4 bases and J by 3 bases, with 9 bases between. CDR3 length: 13 amino acids. CDR3 DNA sequence: TGTGCCAGCAGTTACTCAAGGGACACTGAAGCTTTCTTT. Its protein product is CASSYSRDTEAFF.

The rearrangement joins TRBV12-3 or TRBV12-4 to TRBJ1-1; D is uncertain. V was cut by 6 bases and J by 0 bases, with 8 bases left in between. This CDR3 spans 13 amino acids. CDR3 nucleotides: TGTGCCAGCAGGACGGGGTTGAACACTGAAGCTTTCTTT. This sequence encodes CASRTGLNTEAFF.

The chain employs TRBV6-6 and TRBJ1-1; 8 bases fit TRBD1. The CDR3 is 14 residues long. CDR1 and CDR2 from the germline V gene are MNHNY and SVGAGI (reference sequence). The V segment lost 4 bases and the J segment 7 bases; nucleotides outside the gene matches: 8. The CDR3 DNA is TGTGCCAGCAGTTCCAGGGGGCGTGAGATTGAAGCTTTCTTT. Translating it yields CASSSRGREIEAFF.

V gene TRBV2 combines with J gene TRBJ2-7; D might be TRBD1 (7 bases). The CDR3 sequence is 17 residues long. Deletions cut 1 base from V and 2 bases from J, with 18 bases between. The germline V gene encodes CDR1 SNHLY and CDR2 FYNNEI. This CDR3 reads CASSEGGTGTDPYEQYF. The CDR3, as DNA: TGTGCCAGCAGTGAAGGCGGGACCGGGACAGATCCCTACGAGCAGTACTTC.

The V gene is TRBV4-2, the J gene TRBJ2-5; D call uncertain. CDR1 is LGHNA and CDR2 is YNFKEQ in the germline V gene. The CDR3 is made up of 14 amino acids. Trimming stripped 0 bases from V and 5 bases from J, with 10 bases between. DNA for the CDR3: TGTGCCAGCAGCCAAGAGCGAAATGATGAGACCCAGTACTTC. It is translated as CASSQERNDETQYF.

J is TRBJ1-2 and V is TRBV4-2; D gene unclear. CDR3 size: 12 residues. Trimming pared 1 base from V and 5 bases from J, leaving 5 bases between. Germline CDR1 is LGHNA and CDR2 is YNFKEQ. The CDR3 reads CASSQGRYGYTF. CDR3 nucleotides: TGTGCCAGCAGCCAAGGACGGTATGGCTACACCTTC.

The V and J genes are TRBV4-3 and TRBJ2-2; D unresolved. V lost 0 bases and J lost 5, with 10 bases in between. This CDR3 spans 15 amino acids. The germline V gene has CDR1 LGHNA and CDR2 YSLEER. The CDR3 is CASSQDEVPTGELFF. CDR3 nucleotide sequence: TGCGCCAGCAGCCAAGATGAGGTACCGACCGGGGAGCTGTTTTTT.

This clone was found once. The gene calls are TRBV18 and TRBJ1-4; no reliable D call. Germline CDR1 KGHSH, CDR2 LQKENI. The CDR3 spans 14 residues. Trimming left V 0 bases short and J 7 bases short, with 9 bases between. The CDR3 loop reads CASSPPAASEKLFF. DNA for the CDR3: TGTGCCAGCTCACCACCAGCGGCGAGTGAAAAACTGTTTTTT.